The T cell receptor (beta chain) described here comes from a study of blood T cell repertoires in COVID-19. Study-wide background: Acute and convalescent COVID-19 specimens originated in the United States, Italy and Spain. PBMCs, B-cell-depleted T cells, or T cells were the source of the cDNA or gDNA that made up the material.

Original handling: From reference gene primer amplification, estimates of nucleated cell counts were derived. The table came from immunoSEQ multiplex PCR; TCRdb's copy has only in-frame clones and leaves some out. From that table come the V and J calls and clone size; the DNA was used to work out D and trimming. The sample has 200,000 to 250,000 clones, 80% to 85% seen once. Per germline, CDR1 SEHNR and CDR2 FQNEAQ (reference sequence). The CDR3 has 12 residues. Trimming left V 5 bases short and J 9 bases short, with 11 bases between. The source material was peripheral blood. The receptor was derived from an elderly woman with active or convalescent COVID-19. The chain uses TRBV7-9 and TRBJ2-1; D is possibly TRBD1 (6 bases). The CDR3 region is CASSQQGGEQFF. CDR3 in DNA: TGTGCCAGCAGCCAACAGGGCGGTGAGCAGTTCTTC.